Detailed here is one T cell receptor beta chain. Its specificity is not known. Study conclusions and caveats: Tumor-infiltrating Treg TCR alpha and beta sequences overlapped most with tumor naive CD4+ T cells, then blood naive. The larger cohort examined one V-J beta rearrangement, not whole repertoires. The TCR gene usage of tumor memory CD4+ T cells clustered together with blood and lymph node memory CD4+ cells and with lymph node naive CD4+ cells.

The CDR3 is 14 amino acids. V was pared by 5 bases and J by 0 bases, with 4 bases of the junction left unmatched. Tregs were sorted as CD4+CD25+CD127-/low cells. Semi-nested PCR with Nested Universal Primer A followed constant-region reverse priming of full-length variable regions. TCRdb itself ran the 5' RACE reads through MiXCR, one entry per CDR3 protein. The table lists approximately 9,600 distinct CDR3 sequences, about 45% of them singletons, with roughly 2.8% in the top ten. The sequencing input was Tregs sorted from a lymph node. This sequence joins TRBV12-3 or TRBV12-4 and TRBJ2-7; 7 bases match TRBD1. This TCR derives from a female donor with breast cancer. CDR3 bases: TGTGCCAGCAGTGGGTCAGGGGGCTCCTACGAGCAGTACTTC. This translates into CASSGSGGSYEQYF.